This T cell receptor (beta chain) was retrieved from a study of identical twins. Broader study findings: The abundant beta clonotypes from cord blood had fewer insertions, and memory repertoires had none of this. Shared out-of-frame alpha sequences (those common to twins) showed excess low generation probability. Excess twin sharing in beta out-of-frame sequences was weaker.

Template switching created a universal primer site, and the cDNA included unique molecular identifiers. TCRdb redid the calling of the 5' RACE reads with MiXCR, one entry per CDR3 protein. The sample shows 300,000 or so distinct CDR3 sequences, just under 9.5% of them seen only once. Germline V gene data show CDR1 as MGHRA and CDR2 as YSYEKL. There are 16 residues in the CDR3. Trimming removed 4 bases at V and 2 bases at J, with 17 bases between. This clonotype came up a few times. Its antigen is unidentified. The data were also submitted as part of a second study, on yellow fever vaccine responses in identical twins.

This receptor was identified in a woman aged 18-29 years in good health. This rearrangement joins TRBV4-1 to TRBJ2-5; possible D gene TRBD1, 5 bases. Sequenced input: CD8+ T cells sorted from blood. CDR3 sequence (DNA): TGCGCCAGCAGCCCCCATTTGTCAGGGTTGCAAGAGACCCAGTACTTC. It translates to CASSPHLSGLQETQYF.